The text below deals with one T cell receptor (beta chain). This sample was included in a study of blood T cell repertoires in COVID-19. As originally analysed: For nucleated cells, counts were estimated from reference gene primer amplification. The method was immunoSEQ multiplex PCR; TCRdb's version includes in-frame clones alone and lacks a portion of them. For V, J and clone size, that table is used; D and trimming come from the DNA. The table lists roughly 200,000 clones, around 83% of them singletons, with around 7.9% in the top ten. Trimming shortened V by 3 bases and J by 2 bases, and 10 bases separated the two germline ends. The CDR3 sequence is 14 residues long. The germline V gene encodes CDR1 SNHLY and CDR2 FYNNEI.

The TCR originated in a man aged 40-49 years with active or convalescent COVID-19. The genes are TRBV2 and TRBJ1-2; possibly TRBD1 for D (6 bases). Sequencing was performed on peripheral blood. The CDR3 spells CASSEQGLNYGYTF. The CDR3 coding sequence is TGTGCCAGCAGTGAGCAGGGGCTCAACTATGGCTACACCTTC.